The T cell receptor (beta chain) under discussion was sequenced for a study of CD4 and CD8 cells across lung adenocarcinoma regions. The CDR3 runs 13 residues. Germline V gene sequence: CDR1 MNHEY, CDR2 SMNVEV (reference sequence). V gave up 2 bases and J gave up 1 base, with 5 bases separating them. Localized lung adenocarcinoma, a non-small cell lung cancer, affected the donors. Each CDR3 protein gets one entry after TCRdb re-called the PCR reads with MiXCR. The data hold roughly 6,500 distinct CDR3 sequences, with 51% observed a single time. The sequence was obtained from a female donor with lung adenocarcinoma. The CD4 and CD8 labels of this study may be unreliable. The sequencing sample was made of CD4+ T cells from the center of a lung tumor. The rearrangement uses TRBV27 and TRBJ1-2; D ambiguous. CDR3 coding DNA: TGTGCCAGCAGTTTAAACAGTAACTATGGCTACACCTTC. Residues: CASSLNSNYGYTF.